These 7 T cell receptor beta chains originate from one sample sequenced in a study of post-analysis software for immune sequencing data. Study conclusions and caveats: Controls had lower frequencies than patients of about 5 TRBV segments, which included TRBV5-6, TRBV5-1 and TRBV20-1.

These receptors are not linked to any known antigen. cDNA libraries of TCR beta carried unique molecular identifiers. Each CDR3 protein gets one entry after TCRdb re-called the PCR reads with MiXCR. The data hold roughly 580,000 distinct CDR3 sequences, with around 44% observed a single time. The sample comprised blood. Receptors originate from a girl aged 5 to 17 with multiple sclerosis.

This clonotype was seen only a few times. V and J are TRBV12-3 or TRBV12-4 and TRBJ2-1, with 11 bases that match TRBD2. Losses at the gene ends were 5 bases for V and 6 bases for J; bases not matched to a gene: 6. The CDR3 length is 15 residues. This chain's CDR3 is CASSQLAGASNEQFF. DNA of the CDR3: TGTGCCAGCAGTCAACTAGCGGGAGCGTCCAATGAGCAGTTCTTC.

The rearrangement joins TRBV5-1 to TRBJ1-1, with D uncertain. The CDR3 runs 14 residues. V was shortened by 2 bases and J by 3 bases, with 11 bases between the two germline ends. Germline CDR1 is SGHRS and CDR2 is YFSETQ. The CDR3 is CASSLHMQDTEAFF. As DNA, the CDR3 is TGCGCCAGCAGCTTACACATGCAAGACACTGAAGCTTTCTTT. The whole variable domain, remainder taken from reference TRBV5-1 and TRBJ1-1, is KAGVTQTPRYLIKTRGQQVTLSCSPISGHRSVSWYQQTPGQGLQFLFEYFSETQRNKGNFPGRFSGRQFSNSRSEMNVSTLELGDSALYLCASSLHMQDTEAFFGQGTRLTVV.

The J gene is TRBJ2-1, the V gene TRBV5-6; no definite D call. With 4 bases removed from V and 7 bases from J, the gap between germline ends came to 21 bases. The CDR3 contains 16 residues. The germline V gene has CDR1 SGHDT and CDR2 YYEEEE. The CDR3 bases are TGTGCCAGCAGCGAGGTGCAGTTAGCCTTTCAGAATGAGCAGTTCTTC. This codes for CASSEVQLAFQNEQFF.

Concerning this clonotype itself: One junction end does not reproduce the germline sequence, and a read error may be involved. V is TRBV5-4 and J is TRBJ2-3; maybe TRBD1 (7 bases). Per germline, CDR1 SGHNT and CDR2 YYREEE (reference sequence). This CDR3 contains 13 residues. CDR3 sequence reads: CANSRQGGDTQYF. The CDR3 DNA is TGTGCCAACAGCCGACAGGGAGGAGATACGCAGTATTTT.

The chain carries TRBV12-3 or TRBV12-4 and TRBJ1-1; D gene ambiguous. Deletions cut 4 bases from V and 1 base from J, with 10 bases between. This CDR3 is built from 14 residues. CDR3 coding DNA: TGTGCCAGCAGTTCTTTTTGGGAGAACACTGAAGCTTTCTTT. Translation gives CASSSFWENTEAFF.

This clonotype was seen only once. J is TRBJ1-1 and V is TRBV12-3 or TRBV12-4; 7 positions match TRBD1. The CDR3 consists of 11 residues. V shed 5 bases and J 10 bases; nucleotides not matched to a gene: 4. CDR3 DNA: TGTGCCAGCAGTCGACAGGGCGGAGCTTTCTTT. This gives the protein CASSRQGGAFF.

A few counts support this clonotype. CDR3 sequence (DNA): TGCGCCAGCAGCTCAGGACAGGCCTATGGCTACACCTTC. It codes for CASSSGQAYGYTF. The chain links TRBV5-1 to TRBJ1-2, with 7 bases aligning to TRBD1. This CDR3 comprises 13 residues. V shed 3 bases and J 4 bases; nucleotides not matched to a gene: 3. Looked up from germline, CDR1 is SGHRS and CDR2 is YFSETQ.